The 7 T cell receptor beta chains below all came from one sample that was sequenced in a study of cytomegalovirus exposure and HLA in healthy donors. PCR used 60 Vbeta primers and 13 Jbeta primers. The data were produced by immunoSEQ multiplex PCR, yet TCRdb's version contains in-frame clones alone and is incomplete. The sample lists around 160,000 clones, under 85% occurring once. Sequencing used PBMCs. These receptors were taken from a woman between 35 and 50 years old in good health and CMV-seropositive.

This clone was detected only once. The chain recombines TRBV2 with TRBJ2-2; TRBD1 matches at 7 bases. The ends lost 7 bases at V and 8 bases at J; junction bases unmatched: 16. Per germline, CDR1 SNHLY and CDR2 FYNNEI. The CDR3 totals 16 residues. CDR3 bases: TGTGCCAGCAAAAAGGACAGGAAAAACGTAGGGGGGGAGCTGTTTTTT. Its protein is CASKKDRKNVGGELFF. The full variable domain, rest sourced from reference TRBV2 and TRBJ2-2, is EPEVTQTPSHQVTQMGQEVILRCVPISNHLYFYWYRQILGQKVEFLVSFYNNEISEKSEIFDDQFSVERPDGSNFTLKIRSTKLEDSAMYFCASKKDRKNVGGELFFGEGSRLTVL.

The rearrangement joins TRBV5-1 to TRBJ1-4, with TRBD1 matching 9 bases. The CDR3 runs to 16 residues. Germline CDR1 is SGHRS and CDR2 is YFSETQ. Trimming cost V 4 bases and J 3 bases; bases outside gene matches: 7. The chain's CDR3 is CASSRGTGLSNEKLFF. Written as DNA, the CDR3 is TGCGCCAGCAGCCGCGGGACAGGGCTTTCTAATGAAAAACTGTTTTTT.

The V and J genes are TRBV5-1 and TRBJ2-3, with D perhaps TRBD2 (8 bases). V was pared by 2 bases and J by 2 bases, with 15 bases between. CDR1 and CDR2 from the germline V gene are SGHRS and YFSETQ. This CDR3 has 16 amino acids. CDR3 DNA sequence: TGCGCCAGCAGCTTCTTCGGGAGGGGGCTCACAGATACGCAGTATTTT. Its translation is CASSFFGRGLTDTQYF.

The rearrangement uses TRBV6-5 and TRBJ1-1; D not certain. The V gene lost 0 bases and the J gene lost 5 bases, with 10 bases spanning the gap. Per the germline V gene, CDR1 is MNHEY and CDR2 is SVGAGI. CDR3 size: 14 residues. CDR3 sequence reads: CASSYSPASTEAFF. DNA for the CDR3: TGTGCCAGCAGTTACTCACCAGCGTCTACTGAAGCTTTCTTT.

The CDR3 nucleotides are TGTGCCAGTAGTCCCTGGACAGGGGATAACTATGGCTACACCTTC. This encodes CASSPWTGDNYGYTF. The chain combines TRBV19 with TRBJ1-2; the match to TRBD1 covers 9 bases. J lost 1 base, V lost 5 bases, and 5 bases had no gene match. Germline V gene lookup returns CDR1 LNHDA and CDR2 SQIVND (reference sequence). The CDR3 loop spans 15 amino acids. The full variable domain, in which reference TRBV19 and TRBJ1-2 provide the parts outside the CDR3, is DGGITQSPKYLFRKEGQNVTLSCEQNLNHDAMYWYRQDPGQGLRLIYYSQIVNDFQKGDIAEGYSVSREKKESFPLTVTSAQKNPTAFYLCASSPWTGDNYGYTFGSGTRLTVV.

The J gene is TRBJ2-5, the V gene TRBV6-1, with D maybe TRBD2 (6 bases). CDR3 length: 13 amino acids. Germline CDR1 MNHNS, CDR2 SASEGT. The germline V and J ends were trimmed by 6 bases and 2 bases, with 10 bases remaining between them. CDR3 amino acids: CASSVRGQETQYF. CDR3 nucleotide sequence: TGTGCCAGCAGCGTTCGGGGGCAAGAGACCCAGTACTTC.

The CDR3 DNA reads as TGCGCCAGCAGCTTGGAGGGGGCCCCCGGAGGAGACGAGCAGTACTTC. It encodes CASSLEGAPGGDEQYF. The chain is built from TRBV5-1 and TRBJ2-7; TRBD1 matches 7 bases. Per germline, CDR1 SGHRS and CDR2 YFSETQ. The CDR3 has 16 residues. V trimming: 0 bases; J trimming: 5 bases; junction bases outside the gene matches: 11.